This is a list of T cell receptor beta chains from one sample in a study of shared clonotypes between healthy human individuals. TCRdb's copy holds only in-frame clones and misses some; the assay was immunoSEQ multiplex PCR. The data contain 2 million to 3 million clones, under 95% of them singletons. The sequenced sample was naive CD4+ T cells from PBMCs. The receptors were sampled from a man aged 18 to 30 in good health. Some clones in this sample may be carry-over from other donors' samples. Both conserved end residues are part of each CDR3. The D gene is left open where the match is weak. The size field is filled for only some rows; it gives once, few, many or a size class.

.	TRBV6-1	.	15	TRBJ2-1	TGTGCCAGCAGTGACCAGGACCGGCGAGGCAATGAGCAGTTCTTC	CASSDQDRRGNEQFF
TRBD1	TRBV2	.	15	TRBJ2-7	TGTGCCAGCAGTGACCGGGACAGGCTATCCTACGAGCAGTACTTC	CASSDRDRLSYEQYF
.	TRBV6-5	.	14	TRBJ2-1	TGTGCCAGCAGCCACGTTCCCTCCTACAATGAGCAGTTCTTC	CASSHVPSYNEQFF
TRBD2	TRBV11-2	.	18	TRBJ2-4	TGTGCCAGCAGCCCCATCCCCAGCGGGAGGGGTGGGAGAAACATTCAGTACTTC	CASSPIPSGRGGRNIQYF
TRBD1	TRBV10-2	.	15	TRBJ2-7	TGCGCCAGCAGTGACTCAGGACAGGGAACCTACGAGCAGTACTTC	CASSDSGQGTYEQYF
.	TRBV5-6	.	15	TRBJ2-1	TGTGCCAGCAGCTTTGACTGGACTTCCTACAATGAGCAGTTCTTC	CASSFDWTSYNEQFF
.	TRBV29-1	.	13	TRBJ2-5	TGCAGCGTTGAACCCCCTTTCGTGGAGACCCAGTACTTC	CSVEPPFVETQYF
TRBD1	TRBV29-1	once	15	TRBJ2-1	TGCAGCGTTAAAAGAGACAGGGGGTATACGAATGAGCAGTTCTTC	CSVKRDRGYTNEQFF
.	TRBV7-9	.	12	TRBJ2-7	TGTGCCAGCAGCTTAGAGAGGGGAGCGCAGTACTTC	CASSLERGAQYF
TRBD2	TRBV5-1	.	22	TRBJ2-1	TGCGCCAGCAGCTTGCGGACTAGCGGGAGACTCCCATTCGTCTCTACGGGGTTCGAGCAGTTCTTC	CASSLRTSGRLPFVSTGFEQFF
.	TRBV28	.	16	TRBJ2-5	TGTGCCAGCAGCAAACGGACTTGGGGGAACCAAGAGACCCAGTACTTC	CASSKRTWGNQETQYF
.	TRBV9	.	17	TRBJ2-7	TGTGCCAGCAGCGTAGGCCTTTCGCTAGCAGATTCCTACGAGCAGTACTTC	CASSVGLSLADSYEQYF
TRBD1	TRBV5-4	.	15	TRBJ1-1	TGTGCCAGCAGCCCTCGACAGGGTATGAACACTGAAGCTTTCTTT	CASSPRQGMNTEAFF
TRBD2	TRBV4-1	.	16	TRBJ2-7	TGCGCCAGCAGCCAAGTTGGGGGGGGGTTCCCCTACGAGCAGTACTTC	CASSQVGGGFPYEQYF
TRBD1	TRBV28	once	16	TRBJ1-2	TGTGCCAGCAGCCAAATTAGGACAGGGGGCGGCTATGGCTACACCTTC	CASSQIRTGGGYGYTF
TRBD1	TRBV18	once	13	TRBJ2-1	TGTGCCAGCTTAATACAGGGGTCGGTTGAGCAGTTCTTC	CASLIQGSVEQFF
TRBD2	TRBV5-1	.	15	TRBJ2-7	TGCGCCAGCAGCGGCGGGACTAGCGAATCATACGAGCAGTACTTC	CASSGGTSESYEQYF
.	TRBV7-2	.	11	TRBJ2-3	TGTGCCAGCGGATCAAGAGATACGCAGTATTTT	CASGSRDTQYF
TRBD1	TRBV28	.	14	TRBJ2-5	TGTGCCAGCAGTGTAACAGGGGCCCAAGAGACCCAGTACTTC	CASSVTGAQETQYF
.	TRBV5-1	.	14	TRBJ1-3	TGCGCCAGCAGCGGGACTAGCTCTGGAAACACCATATATTTT	CASSGTSSGNTIYF
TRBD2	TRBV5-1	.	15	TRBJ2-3	TGCGCCAGCAGACCGGGACTAGCGGGATCAGATACGCAGTATTTT	CASRPGLAGSDTQYF
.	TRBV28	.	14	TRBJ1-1	TGTGCCAGCAGCCCTGGACAGTCGAACACTGAAGCTTTCTTT	CASSPGQSNTEAFF
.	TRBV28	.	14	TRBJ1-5	TGTGCCATCCTTACCAGGGGTCGCGGTCAGCCCCAGCATTTT	CAILTRGRGQPQHF
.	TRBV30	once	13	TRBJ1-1	TGTGCCTGGAGGGACCAACCGAACACTGAAGCTTTCTTT	CAWRDQPNTEAFF
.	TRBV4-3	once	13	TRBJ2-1	TGCGCCAGCAGCGTCGGACTGTCCAATGAGCAGTTCTTC	CASSVGLSNEQFF
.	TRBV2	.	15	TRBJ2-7	TGTGCCAGCAGAAGACGGCAGACGGGGAACTACGAGCAGTACTTC	CASRRRQTGNYEQYF
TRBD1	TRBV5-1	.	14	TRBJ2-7	TGCGCCAGCAGCGTGGGACAGGGTGGTTACGAGCAGTACTTC	CASSVGQGGYEQYF
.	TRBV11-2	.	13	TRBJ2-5	TGTGCCAGCAGCTTCGGACAGCAGAAGACCCAGTACTTC	CASSFGQQKTQYF
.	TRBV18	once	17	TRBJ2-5	TGTGCCAGCTCACCACGGCGTGGAGGGTCGATGTCAGAGACCCAGTACTTC	CASSPRRGGSMSETQYF
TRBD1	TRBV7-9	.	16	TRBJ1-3	TGTGCCAGCAGCCCAAACAGGGGAGTATCGGGAAACACCATATATTTT	CASSPNRGVSGNTIYF